These 5 T cell receptor beta chains came from one sample sequenced in a study of blood T cell repertoires in COVID-19. Produced via immunoSEQ multiplex PCR; TCRdb's table is partial and in-frame only. The sample lists 160,000 or so clones, roughly 78% occurring once. What was sequenced was peripheral blood. These receptors were obtained from a man aged 70-80 years with active or convalescent COVID-19.

The J gene is TRBJ1-4, the V gene TRBV10-1; tentative D call: TRBD1 (5 bases). Looked up from germline, CDR1 is WNHNN and CDR2 is SYGVQD (reference sequence). Deletions cut 6 bases from V and 5 bases from J, with 16 bases between. The CDR3 runs to 15 residues. CDR3 coding DNA: TGCGCCAGCAGCTTCGGAACGGGGGAAAATGAAAAACTGTTTTTT. Its protein is CASSFGTGENEKLFF.

The chain carries TRBV11-3 and TRBJ2-3; D gene uncertain. The V end lost 0 bases, the J end lost 3 bases, and 7 bases lay between the germline ends. CDR3 length: 14 amino acids. Germline loops: CDR1 SGHNT, CDR2 YENEEA. CDR3 protein: CASSLDQQTDTQYF. The CDR3 DNA reads as TGTGCCAGCAGCTTAGATCAACAAACAGATACGCAGTATTTT.

The chain carries TRBV29-1 and TRBJ2-3; 12 nucleotides agree with TRBD2. Trimming removed 1 base from V and 8 bases from J; junction bases left unmatched: 7. The CDR3 extends over 15 amino acids. From germline, CDR1 is SQVTM and CDR2 ANQGSEA. CDR3 residues: CSVEGGTSGRGTQYF. CDR3 bases: TGCAGCGTTGAAGGTGGGACTAGCGGGCGGGGTACGCAGTATTTT.

The chain recombines TRBV13 with TRBJ1-2; 9 bases line up with TRBD1. V lost 5 bases to trimming and J lost 6 bases; unmatched junction nucleotides: 4. The CDR3 is 13 residues long. The germline V gene encodes CDR1 PRHDT and CDR2 FYEKMQ (reference sequence). This CDR3 is CASSQQGADGYTF. The CDR3 DNA is TGTGCCAGCAGCCAACAGGGGGCTGATGGCTACACCTTC.

The rearrangement links TRBV5-1 to TRBJ2-7, with 9 nucleotides matching TRBD2. CDR1 is SGHRS, CDR2 YFSETQ, per germline. This CDR3 contains 16 residues. J lost 3 bases, V lost 0 bases, and 7 bases had no gene match. Here the CDR3 reads CASSLVGAGGGYEQYF. In DNA, the CDR3 is TGCGCCAGCAGCTTGGTAGGCGCGGGGGGGGGCTACGAGCAGTACTTC.